Below are 8 T cell receptor beta chains sequenced from a single sample in a study of T cell changes during pregnancy in multiple sclerosis. Sequenced by immunoSEQ multiplex PCR; TCRdb stores in-frame clones only, minus some. Of around 48,000 clones listed, roughly nine tenths are singletons. This sample comprised CD8+ T cells from peripheral blood mononuclear cells, obtained before pregnancy. The receptors stem from a female donor with multiple sclerosis, enrolled in a pregnancy study.

The genes are TRBV20-1 and TRBJ2-1; D may be TRBD1 (6 bases). Trimming shortened V by 4 bases and J by 8 bases, and 9 bases separated the two germline ends. Germline loops: CDR1 DFQATT, CDR2 SNEGSKA (reference sequence). The CDR3 has 11 residues. CDR3 in amino acids: CSAIGGYEQFF. The CDR3 DNA reads as TGCAGTGCTATAGGGGGATATGAGCAGTTCTTC.

The chain has TRBV9 and TRBJ2-7, with 9 positions matching TRBD1. J lost 1 base, V lost 4 bases, and 6 bases had no gene match. The CDR3 has 15 amino acids. Germline V gene sequence: CDR1 SGDLS, CDR2 YYNGEE. CDR3 sequence reads: CASSLGQGPSYEQYF. DNA for the CDR3: TGTGCCAGCAGCCTTGGACAGGGGCCTTCCTACGAGCAGTACTTC.

CDR3 amino acids: CASNPGDRGPAEAFF. The CDR3 DNA reads TGTGCCAGCAACCCCGGGGACAGGGGTCCGGCTGAAGCTTTCTTT. V gene TRBV5-6 combines with J gene TRBJ1-1, with 10 bases matching TRBD1. The germline V gene has CDR1 SGHDT and CDR2 YYEEEE. The junction had 11 bases not matched to a gene; V was cut back by 6 bases and J by 6 bases. This CDR3 has 15 residues.

The V gene is TRBV6-5, the J gene TRBJ1-5; tentatively, D is TRBD1 (5 bases). CDR3 length: 14 residues. The V end lost 2 bases, the J end lost 6 bases, and 11 bases lay between the germline ends. Per germline, CDR1 MNHEY and CDR2 SVGAGI. The CDR3 here is CASSYLLGGQPQHF. CDR3 DNA sequence: TGTGCCAGCAGTTACCTCCTCGGGGGTCAGCCCCAGCATTTT.

This chain links TRBV6-5 with TRBJ1-6; TRBD1 matches at 7 bases. This CDR3 is 14 amino acids long. The germline V gene has CDR1 MNHEY and CDR2 SVGAGI. Germline trimming cut 6 bases from V and 7 bases from J; bases unmatched to any gene: 6. CDR3 region: CASSRQGNNSPLHF. The CDR3 DNA follows: TGTGCCAGCAGCCGACAGGGCAACAATTCACCCCTCCACTTT.

This clone was seen once. The chain recombines TRBV7-9 with TRBJ1-2; the match to TRBD1 covers 9 bases. The CDR3 loop spans 16 amino acids. In germline, CDR1 is SEHNR, CDR2 FQNEAQ (reference sequence). With 5 bases clipped from V and 5 bases from J, the junction kept 12 bases outside the gene matches. CDR3: CASSPGTGPVRYGYTF. The CDR3 region has the DNA TGTGCCAGCAGCCCGGGGACAGGGCCGGTCCGGTATGGCTACACCTTC.

The chain has TRBV6-5 and TRBJ2-5; 8 positions match TRBD2. The CDR3 has 13 amino acids. The J segment lost 5 bases and the V segment lost 7 bases, leaving 6 bases of the junction unmatched. Per the germline V gene, CDR1 is MNHEY and CDR2 is SVGAGI. The chain's CDR3 is CASNPSGGETQYF. DNA of the CDR3: TGTGCCAGCAACCCCTCGGGGGGGGAGACCCAGTACTTC.

The gene calls are TRBV11-2 and TRBJ1-1; D gene uncertain. Germline-derived CDR1 and CDR2 are SGHAT and FQNNGV. This CDR3 contains 13 residues. The V end was cut by 2 bases, the J end by 3 bases, with 7 bases between. CDR3 bases: TGTGCCAGCAGCTTACCGGGGTACACTGAAGCTTTCTTT. Translating it yields CASSLPGYTEAFF.